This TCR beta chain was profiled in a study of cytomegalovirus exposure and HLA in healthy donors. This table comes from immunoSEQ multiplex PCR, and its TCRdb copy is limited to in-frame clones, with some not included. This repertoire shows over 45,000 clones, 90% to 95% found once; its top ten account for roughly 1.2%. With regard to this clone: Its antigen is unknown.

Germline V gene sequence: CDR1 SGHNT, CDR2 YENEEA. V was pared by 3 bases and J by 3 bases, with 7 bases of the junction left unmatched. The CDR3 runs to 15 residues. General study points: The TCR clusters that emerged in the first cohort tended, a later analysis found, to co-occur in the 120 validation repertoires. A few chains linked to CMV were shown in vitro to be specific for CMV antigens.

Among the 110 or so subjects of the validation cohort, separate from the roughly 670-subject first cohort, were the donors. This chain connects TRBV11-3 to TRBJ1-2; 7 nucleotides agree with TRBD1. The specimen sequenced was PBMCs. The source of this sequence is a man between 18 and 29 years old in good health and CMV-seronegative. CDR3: CASSFTGQVHYGYTF. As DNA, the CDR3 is TGTGCCAGCAGCTTTACCGGACAGGTTCACTATGGCTACACCTTC.